This T cell receptor beta chain appears in the sequencing data of a study of blood T cell repertoires in COVID-19. At the level of the study: Samples of COVID-19 (acute and convalescent) were obtained from the United States, Italy and Spain.

Per the original data handling: Nucleated cell counts were estimated from reference gene primer amplification. Method: immunoSEQ multiplex PCR; TCRdb's copy keeps in-frame clones and lacks some. The V and J calls and clone size were taken over from that table, and D and trimming were inferred from the DNA. The sample carries around 400,000 clones, 90% to 95% recorded once. Germline-derived CDR1 and CDR2 are GTSNPN and SVGIG (reference sequence). V shed 4 bases and J 9 bases; nucleotides not matched to a gene: 14. CDR3 length: 15 residues. This clone was seen a single time. Sequenced sample: PBMCs or T cells enriched from blood (not recorded which). This receptor was taken from a middle-aged woman who had been exposed to COVID-19. The J gene is TRBJ2-1, the V gene TRBV30, with TRBD2 identical over 8 bases. The CDR3 coding sequence is TGTGCCTGGACTAGCTTTTCCGGGAGGGCTGGTGAGCAGTTCTTC. Translated, it gives CAWTSFSGRAGEQFF.